This T cell receptor (beta chain) was sequenced in a study of T cells in Graves' hyperthyroidism and ophthalmopathy. Germline CDR1 reads MNHEY; CDR2 reads SMNVEV (reference sequence). The CDR3 spans 12 residues. Deletions cut 3 bases from V and 7 bases from J, with 7 bases between. TCR beta CDR3 regions were amplified from RNA transcripts. An initial round of RT-PCR targeting the TCR CDR3 relied on the HTBI primer set. Each CDR3 protein gets one entry after TCRdb re-called the multiplex PCR reads with MiXCR. The table lists approximately 700,000 distinct CDR3 sequences, around 17% of them singletons. This clonotype has ten or more counts. Hyperthyroidism had been newly diagnosed in patients aged 18 to 65, and its duration was under 2 months. The PBMCs had their origin in roughly 10 ml of fresh peripheral blood.

The chain employs TRBV27 and TRBJ2-1; D perhaps matches TRBD1 (5 bases). The TCR sequence derives from a man aged 18-30 years with Graves' hyperthyroidism. Sequencing used blood. CDR3 nucleotides: TGTGCCAGCAGTTTTAAGGGGAATGAGCAGTTCTTC. It codes for CASSFKGNEQFF.